This T cell receptor beta chain was sequenced for a study of PD-1 blockade in classical Hodgkin lymphoma. Notes on the study in general: Complete responders entered with baseline diversity on par with newly diagnosed patients, the results showed.

Notes on this clone: The antigen remains unidentified.

The method was immunoSEQ multiplex PCR; TCRdb's version includes in-frame clones alone and lacks a portion of them. The sample has over 10,000 clones; 92% are singletons. The CDR3 spans 14 residues. Germline V gene sequence: CDR1 SGHTA, CDR2 FQGNSA. V shed 5 bases and J shed 9 bases, with 17 bases lying between them. Each patient relapsed following autologous stem cell transplantation, and prior brentuximab vedotin exposure differed. This TCR came from a human donor with classical Hodgkin lymphoma. The chain combines TRBV7-2 with TRBJ1-3, with unresolved D. The sample in question was peripheral blood mononuclear cells (PBMCs), obtained at baseline. The CDR3 protein is CASSPRGVWGTIYF. The CDR3, as DNA: TGTGCCAGCAGCCCTAGAGGAGTCTGGGGCACCATATATTTT.